One sample yielded the 21 T cell receptor beta chains listed below, sequenced in a study of CD8 T cells in Susac syndrome. RNA in amounts of roughly 0.45 to 1 ug was reverse transcribed with random hexamers. TCRdb re-analysed the immunoSEQ multiplex PCR reads in MiXCR, keeping a single row per CDR3 protein. The sample includes roughly 190,000 distinct CDR3 sequences, 90% to 95% of them seen just once. The sample consisted of CD4+ T cells from PBMCs. These receptors originate from a human donor with Susac syndrome.

This clonotype was detected a few times. The chain joins TRBV18 to TRBJ2-3; TRBD1 aligns across 7 bases. Germline V gene data show CDR1 as KGHSH and CDR2 as LQKENI. V was pared by 5 bases and J by 1 base, with 0 bases of the junction left unmatched. This CDR3 region has 13 residues. In DNA form, the CDR3 reads TGTGCCAGCTCAGGGACAGGCACAGATACGCAGTATTTT. This translates into CASSGTGTDTQYF.

The V and J genes are TRBV3-1 and TRBJ2-1; D possibly uses TRBD1 or TRBD2 (5 bases each). V dropped 3 bases and J dropped 7 bases, with 16 bases sitting between them. The CDR3 runs 15 residues. Germline V gene lookup returns CDR1 LGHDT and CDR2 YNNKEL (reference sequence). This CDR3 reads CASSQRGTPPNEQFF. CDR3 nucleotides: TGTGCCAGCAGCCAGAGAGGGACCCCCCCGAATGAGCAGTTCTTC.

The CDR3 spells CASSLAALGDTEAFF. The CDR3 DNA sequence: TGCGCCAGCAGCTTGGCTGCTCTCGGGGACACTGAAGCTTTCTTT. The chain is built from TRBV5-1 and TRBJ1-1; D remains unclear. Deletions cut 0 bases from V and 3 bases from J, with 12 bases between. The V gene's germline CDR1 is SGHRS and CDR2 YFSETQ. CDR3 length equals 15 residues.

CDR3 sequence reads: CASSLDRGYLSQPQHF. In DNA, the CDR3 is TGTGCCAGCAGTTTAGACAGGGGGTACCTAAGTCAGCCCCAGCATTTT. The chain joins TRBV28 to TRBJ1-5; 9 bases are shared with TRBD1. Trimming at V came to 2 bases and at J to 6 bases, leaving 8 bases not matched to a gene. CDR1 is MDHEN and CDR2 is SYDVKM in the germline V gene. This CDR3 comprises 16 residues.

This clonotype was recorded only once. CDR3 amino acids: CASGLGTLGTQYF. Here the CDR3 DNA reads TGTGCTAGTGGTTTGGGGACCCTCGGGACCCAGTACTTC. V gene TRBV12-5 combines with J gene TRBJ2-5; D remains unclear. The V gene's germline CDR1 is LGHNT and CDR2 FRNRAP. The CDR3 has 13 amino acids. Deletions cut 1 base from V and 7 bases from J, with 10 bases between.

This chain connects TRBV18 to TRBJ1-2; D gene unclear. CDR1 KGHSH and CDR2 LQKENI come from the germline V gene. V shed 3 bases and J shed 0 bases, with 11 bases lying between them. The CDR3 runs 15 residues. For the CDR3, the DNA is TGTGCCAGCTCACCTCGCTCGCGAACTAACTATGGCTACACCTTC. Translated, it gives CASSPRSRTNYGYTF.

The J gene is TRBJ1-1, the V gene TRBV27; no clear D gene. V lost 1 base and J 9 bases, leaving 6 bases between the germline ends. This CDR3 region has 11 residues. Looked up from germline, CDR1 is MNHEY and CDR2 is SMNVEV (reference sequence). CDR3 region: CASSLWRQAFF. Here the CDR3 DNA reads TGTGCCAGCAGTTTATGGAGACAAGCTTTCTTT.

The chain links TRBV5-4 to TRBJ2-3; the D is unclear. This CDR3 contains 14 residues. Germline assignment: CDR1 SGHNT and CDR2 YYREEE (reference sequence). V lost 1 base and J 3 bases, leaving 9 bases between the germline ends. CDR3 coding DNA: TGTGCCAGCAGCTTGTATGGCCAAACAGATACGCAGTATTTT. Residues: CASSLYGQTDTQYF.

The chain joins TRBV18 to TRBJ1-1; the D gene is possibly TRBD1 (6 bases). V was trimmed by 2 bases and J by 3 bases, leaving 19 bases between them. This CDR3 is 17 amino acids long. CDR1 and CDR2 (germline): KGHSH, LQKENI. In nucleotides, the CDR3 is TGTGCCAGCTCACCAAATGACGTCGGGGGCGCGTACACTGAAGCTTTCTTT. Its translation is CASSPNDVGGAYTEAFF. The variable domain in full, with the rest retrieved from reference TRBV18 and TRBJ1-1, is NAGVMQNPRHLVRRRGQEARLRCSPMKGHSHVYWYRQLPEEGLKFMVYLQKENIIDESGMPKERFSAEFPKEGPSILRIQQVVRGDSAAYFCASSPNDVGGAYTEAFFGQGTRLTVV.

The V and J genes are TRBV18 and TRBJ2-3; D call uncertain. CDR1 and CDR2 (germline): KGHSH, LQKENI. Trimming left V 4 bases short and J 2 bases short, with 13 bases between. This CDR3 region has 15 residues. The DNA of the CDR3 is TGTGCCAGCTCACGTTTACCGGAACTCACAGATACGCAGTATTTT. This sequence encodes CASSRLPELTDTQYF.

The CDR3 DNA reads TGTGCCAGCAGTTACAGGCTGGAGCACTTAAATGAAAAACTGTTTTTT. Protein: CASSYRLEHLNEKLFF. The chain is built from TRBV7-9 and TRBJ1-4; a weak D match, TRBD1 (5 bases). Trimming took off 6 bases at V and 5 bases at J, with 19 bases between the two ends. CDR1 and CDR2 (germline): SEHNR, FQNEAQ (reference sequence). There are 16 residues in the CDR3.

The count of this clonotype is one. This sequence joins TRBV6-2 or TRBV6-3 and TRBJ2-7; TRBD1 aligns across 7 bases. After removal of 3 bases from V and 0 bases from J, the junction contained 5 bases not matched to a gene. CDR3 length: 15 residues. CDR1 and CDR2 from the germline V gene are MNHEY and SVGEGT. As DNA, the CDR3 is TGTGCCAGCAGTTATGGGGACAGCGACTCCTACGAGCAGTACTTC. It yields the protein CASSYGDSDSYEQYF.

This CDR3 reads CASSWSGDTGELFF. DNA of the CDR3: TGTGCCAGCAGTTGGAGCGGAGACACCGGGGAGCTGTTTTTT. The chain uses TRBV6-2 or TRBV6-3 and TRBJ2-2; D perhaps matches TRBD2 (5 bases). Germline V gives CDR1 MNHEY, CDR2 SVGEGT. This CDR3 region has 14 residues. Trimming took off 4 bases at V and 3 bases at J, with 9 bases between the two ends.

The chain joins TRBV20-1 to TRBJ2-7; 7 bases agree with TRBD2. CDR3 length equals 18 residues. Germline V lookup: CDR1 DFQATT, CDR2 SNEGSKA (reference sequence). With V trimmed by 1 base and J by 4 bases, 19 bases remained unmatched. This CDR3 is CSARVSGGLPRGWYEQYF. The CDR3 DNA is TGCAGTGCTAGAGTCTCCGGGGGACTACCAAGAGGATGGTACGAGCAGTACTTC.

The chain has TRBV20-1 and TRBJ1-5, with D possibly matching TRBD1 (5 bases). Germline V gives CDR1 DFQATT, CDR2 SNEGSKA (reference sequence). Between the trimmed V and J ends, which lost 4 bases and 0 bases, there was a span of 13 bases. This CDR3 contains 15 residues. The CDR3: CSATRQSHSNQPQHF. The CDR3 DNA reads TGCAGTGCTACCCGACAGTCCCATAGCAATCAGCCCCAGCATTTT.

V gene TRBV6-1 combines with J gene TRBJ2-1, with TRBD1 as a possible D gene (6 bases). CDR3 length: 16 residues. The V end lost 2 bases, the J end lost 0 bases, and 11 bases lay between the germline ends. Germline V gene lookup returns CDR1 MNHNS and CDR2 SASEGT. CDR3 DNA: TGTGCCAGCAGTGAAAATGACAGGAGCTCCTACAATGAGCAGTTCTTC. Protein: CASSENDRSSYNEQFF.

In DNA, the CDR3 is TGTGCCTGGACTAGCGGAAAAGAGACCCAGTACTTC. This encodes CAWTSGKETQYF. The rearrangement links TRBV30 to TRBJ2-5; 7 nucleotides agree with TRBD2. The CDR3 is made up of 12 amino acids. The J segment lost 3 bases and the V segment lost 4 bases, leaving 2 bases of the junction unmatched. The V gene's germline CDR1 is GTSNPN and CDR2 SVGIG (reference sequence).

This sequence joins TRBV5-5 and TRBJ1-6, with TRBD1 matching over 10 bases. This CDR3 region has 15 residues. The germline CDR1 and CDR2 sequences are SGHKS and YYEKEE (reference sequence). Trimming removed 4 bases from V and 8 bases from J; junction bases left unmatched: 6. CDR3 protein: CASSLGQGDHSPLHF. CDR3 bases: TGTGCCAGCAGCCTTGGACAGGGGGATCATTCACCCCTCCACTTT.

The CDR3 nucleotides read TGTGCCAGCAGTGACCACCTTGGTAGTGGGGGGTTTTACGAGCAGTACTTC. This sequence encodes CASSDHLGSGGFYEQYF. V and J are TRBV2 and TRBJ2-7, with D perhaps TRBD2 (6 bases). The CDR3 runs 17 residues. V lost 3 bases and J 4 bases, leaving 22 bases between the germline ends. CDR1 and CDR2 from the germline V gene are SNHLY and FYNNEI.

The V gene is TRBV18, the J gene TRBJ2-1, with D possibly being TRBD1 or TRBD2 (5 bases each). Trimming took off 2 bases at V and 8 bases at J, with 16 bases between the two ends. This CDR3 is 15 amino acids long. The germline V gene has CDR1 KGHSH and CDR2 LQKENI. The CDR3: CASSPWYEGKHEQFF. The CDR3 region has the DNA TGTGCCAGCTCACCATGGTACGAGGGGAAGCATGAGCAGTTCTTC.

The chain has TRBV24-1 and TRBJ2-1, with TRBD2 matching over 11 bases. Germline CDR1 KGHDR, CDR2 SFDVKD. The junction had 4 bases not matched to a gene; V was cut back by 2 bases and J by 5 bases. CDR3 length: 16 residues. CDR3 sequence: CATSDSSGGRNNEQFF. The CDR3 DNA follows: TGTGCCACCAGTGATTCTAGCGGGGGGAGAAACAATGAGCAGTTCTTC.